Following are 32 T cell receptor beta chains from one sample sequenced in a study of T cells in Graves' hyperthyroidism and ophthalmopathy (dated by TCRdb to between 2017 and 2020). The method behind the library was multiplex PCR. The sequencer listed for this sample is Illumina HiSeq 2000. TCR beta CDR3 regions were amplified from RNA transcripts. For the first round of RT-PCR on the TCR CDR3, the HTBI primer set was used together with the Qiagen OneStep RT-PCR kit. TCRdb ran its own pipeline on the public reads, namely fastp trimming at Q25 and MiXCR clone calling, and kept in-frame beta chains. Rows are combined by CDR3 protein, so each entry shows the most common genes and DNA. For this sample there are 600,000 to 750,000 distinct CDR3 sequences; 17% appear just once. 15% of the sample goes to the ten largest clones. Sequencing was carried out using blood. The receptors originated from a man in his forties or fifties with Graves' hyperthyroidism.

Regarding this clonotype: One base away lies a much larger clone, so this may be a sequencing read error. This chain joins TRBV28 and TRBJ1-2, with D maybe TRBD1 (5 bases). The germline CDR1 and CDR2 sequences are MDHEN and SYDVKM. This CDR3 comprises 13 residues. V was cut by 3 bases and J by 6 bases, with 11 bases left in between. The CDR3 DNA reads TGTGCCAGCAGTTTGGGGGAAACAAATGGCTACACCTTC. Translating it yields CASSLGETNGYTF.

This clonotype was seen at least ten times. The chain joins TRBV2 to TRBJ2-2, with D unclear. V was trimmed by 3 bases and J by 7 bases, leaving 9 bases between them. Per the germline V gene, CDR1 is SNHLY and CDR2 is FYNNEI. The CDR3 loop spans 13 amino acids. This CDR3 is CASSDMGFGELFF. The CDR3, as DNA: TGTGCCAGCAGTGACATGGGCTTCGGGGAGCTGTTTTTT. The full variable domain, in which reference TRBV2 and TRBJ2-2 provide the parts outside the CDR3, is EPEVTQTPSHQVTQMGQEVILRCVPISNHLYFYWYRQILGQKVEFLVSFYNNEISEKSEIFDDQFSVERPDGSNFTLKIRSTKLEDSAMYFCASSDMGFGELFFGEGSRLTVL.

The chain links TRBV11-2 to TRBJ2-7, with TRBD2 as a possible D gene (6 bases). Trimming removed 6 bases from V and 7 bases from J, with 19 bases in between. The length of the CDR3 is 14 residues. Germline V gene lookup returns CDR1 SGHAT and CDR2 FQNNGV. CDR3 sequence (DNA): TGTGCCAGCAGGCGATCGGGGGTCTTGGGGGAGCAGTACTTC. This gives the protein CASRRSGVLGEQYF.

This clonotype came up many times. The chain joins TRBV29-1 to TRBJ1-2, with D tentatively TRBD1 (5 bases). The CDR3 has 14 amino acids. V shed 4 bases and J shed 0 bases, with 12 bases lying between them. Per germline, CDR1 SQVTM and CDR2 ANQGSEA. In DNA form, the CDR3 reads TGCAGCGTTGCAGGAGGGGCAACTAACTATGGCTACACCTTC. Protein sequence: CSVAGGATNYGYTF.

This clonotype occurred once. The chain carries TRBV29-1 and TRBJ2-1; TRBD1 matches 7 bases. Unmatched junction bases numbered 10, after V lost 5 bases and J lost 3 bases. CDR3 length: 15 residues. Per the germline V gene, CDR1 is SQVTM and CDR2 is ANQGSEA. DNA for the CDR3: TGCAGCGTTATCCCCAGGGACAGCCTCTACAATGAGCAGTTCTTC. Its translation: CSVIPRDSLYNEQFF.

This clonotype was counted ten times or more. This sequence joins TRBV27 and TRBJ2-7; D call uncertain. The CDR3 consists of 12 residues. CDR1 is MNHEY, CDR2 SMNVEV, per germline (reference sequence). The ends were cut back, 7 bases at V and 6 bases at J, with 13 bases in the middle. Here the CDR3 DNA reads TGTGCCAGCAACAGTTTATTGGCCGAGCAGTACTTC. It translates to CASNSLLAEQYF.

This clonotype occurred many times. The chain joins TRBV2 to TRBJ2-3; 14 nucleotides agree with TRBD2. Trimming cost V 6 bases and J 4 bases; bases outside gene matches: 3. Germline assignment: CDR1 SNHLY and CDR2 FYNNEI. The CDR3 consists of 15 residues. CDR3 sequence: CASRRLAGGADTQYF. As DNA, the CDR3 is TGTGCCAGCAGGCGACTAGCGGGAGGGGCAGATACGCAGTATTTT.

This clonotype was counted ten times or more. The chain is built from TRBV28 and TRBJ1-2, with D possibly matching TRBD1 (5 bases). V shed 2 bases and J shed 10 bases, with 14 bases lying between them. CDR3 length: 13 amino acids. Germline CDR1 MDHEN, CDR2 SYDVKM. The DNA for the CDR3 is TGTGCCAGCAGTTTAAGCAGGGATCATGTCTACACCTTC. It encodes CASSLSRDHVYTF.

This clonotype showed up just a few times. The chain joins TRBV28 to TRBJ2-7; D is ambiguous. The CDR3 spans 14 residues. Per the germline V gene, CDR1 is MDHEN and CDR2 is SYDVKM. Between the trimmed V and J ends, which lost 4 bases and 4 bases, there was a span of 14 bases. CDR3 nucleotide sequence: TGTGCCAGCAGTTATCGACAAACACAGTACGAGCAGTACTTC. Translated: CASSYRQTQYEQYF. The full variable domain, with the rest looked up from reference TRBV28 and TRBJ2-7, is DVKVTQSSRYLVKRTGEKVFLECVQDMDHENMFWYRQDPGLGLRLIYFSYDVKMKEKGDIPEGYSVSREKKERFSLILESASTNQTSMYLCASSYRQTQYEQYFGPGTRLTVT.

This clonotype was seen more than once but under ten times. This sequence may be a read error, since a much larger clone differs from it by one base. J is TRBJ1-6 and V is TRBV27; the match to TRBD1 covers 7 bases. This CDR3 has 15 residues. Looked up from germline, CDR1 is MNHEY and CDR2 is SMNVEV (reference sequence). The CDR3 here is CASSRTGGRYSSLHF. The CDR3 DNA reads TGTGCCAGCAGCAGGACAGGAGGCCGCTATTCATCCCTCCACTTT.

In its sample, this clonotype was seen many times. This chain connects TRBV12-3 or TRBV12-4 to TRBJ1-3; no clear D gene. The CDR3 sequence is 14 residues long. With 4 bases removed from V and 0 bases from J, the gap between germline ends came to 7 bases. The CDR3 region is CASSWLHSGNTIYF. CDR3 sequence (DNA): TGTGCCAGCAGTTGGCTGCACTCTGGAAACACCATATATTTT.

This clonotype was counted at least ten times. This rearrangement joins TRBV2 to TRBJ1-1; no clear D gene. Germline V gene data show CDR1 as SNHLY and CDR2 as FYNNEI. This CDR3 has 13 amino acids. Trimming took 5 bases from V and 0 from J, leaving 7 bases between them. CDR3 sequence reads: CASSWQLNTEAFF. CDR3 bases: TGTGCCAGCAGTTGGCAACTGAACACTGAAGCTTTCTTT.

The rearrangement uses TRBV19 and TRBJ1-6; possibly TRBD1 for D (6 bases). Germline loops: CDR1 LNHDA, CDR2 SQIVND (reference sequence). The CDR3 length is 15 residues. V was pared by 5 bases and J by 8 bases, with 16 bases between. The CDR3 nucleotides read TGTGCCAGTAGTCCAACAGGGTTGGCCGATTCACCCCTCCACTTT. This encodes CASSPTGLADSPLHF.

There are a few counts of this clonotype. The chain employs TRBV28 and TRBJ2-7; D is perhaps TRBD1 (6 bases). The CDR3 extends over 15 amino acids. The V gene's germline CDR1 is MDHEN and CDR2 SYDVKM. Trimming pared 3 bases from V and 3 bases from J, leaving 15 bases between. Here the CDR3 reads CASSFWTAMSYEQYF. CDR3 coding DNA: TGTGCCAGCAGTTTCTGGACAGCCATGAGCTACGAGCAGTACTTC.

The V and J genes are TRBV19 and TRBJ2-1; no firm D call. V was clipped by 6 bases and J by 5 bases, with 11 bases between them. Germline loops: CDR1 LNHDA, CDR2 SQIVND (reference sequence). The length of the CDR3 is 13 residues. CDR3 bases: TGTGCCAGTAGCACTGGTCACCACAATGAGCAGTTCTTC. It is translated as CASSTGHHNEQFF.

This clonotype was counted at least ten times. The chain employs TRBV2 and TRBJ1-5; a weak D match, TRBD1 (5 bases). Trimming took 2 bases from V and 2 from J, leaving 10 bases between them. Germline-derived CDR1 and CDR2 are SNHLY and FYNNEI. CDR3 size: 15 residues. CDR3 in amino acids: CASSERGWGNQPQHF. The CDR3 DNA reads as TGTGCCAGCAGTGAACGGGGCTGGGGCAATCAGCCCCAGCATTTT. Looking up the rest from reference TRBV2 and TRBJ1-5 gives the full variable domain: EPEVTQTPSHQVTQMGQEVILRCVPISNHLYFYWYRQILGQKVEFLVSFYNNEISEKSEIFDDQFSVERPDGSNFTLKIRSTKLEDSAMYFCASSERGWGNQPQHFGDGTRLSIL.

This clonotype was seen many times. The gene calls are TRBV7-2 and TRBJ1-5, with TRBD1 identical over 9 bases. Per the germline V gene, CDR1 is SGHTA and CDR2 is FQGNSA. Unmatched junction bases numbered 11, after V lost 5 bases and J lost 6 bases. This CDR3 comprises 16 residues. The CDR3 sequence: CASSPQGTGYSQPQHF. CDR3 bases: TGTGCCAGCAGCCCCCAGGGGACAGGGTATAGTCAGCCCCAGCATTTT.

A few counts support this clonotype. CDR3 loop: CASSEYLGDYTF. In DNA form, the CDR3 reads TGTGCCAGCAGCGAGTATCTAGGGGACTACACCTTC. The rearrangement joins TRBV7-2 to TRBJ1-2; D is perhaps TRBD1 (5 bases). V was clipped by 5 bases and J by 10 bases, with 14 bases between them. Germline V gene sequence: CDR1 SGHTA, CDR2 FQGNSA. The CDR3 runs to 12 residues.

The chain carries TRBV28 and TRBJ1-6; 11 bases are a match to TRBD1. This CDR3 has 15 amino acids. V was clipped by 6 bases and J by 6 bases; unmatched bases: 4. Germline assignment: CDR1 MDHEN and CDR2 SYDVKM. As DNA, the CDR3 is TGTGCCAGCAGCCTAGGGACAGGGGGTAATTCACCCCTCCACTTT. This translates into CASSLGTGGNSPLHF.

This clonotype has just a few counts. The chain uses TRBV29-1 and TRBJ2-4, with D maybe TRBD1 (6 bases). The CDR3 consists of 13 residues. From germline, CDR1 is SQVTM and CDR2 ANQGSEA. The V and J ends lost 7 bases and 9 bases respectively, with 19 bases between them. CDR3 in DNA: TGCAGCGCCAATTACAGGGAGTTTGGCATTCAGTACTTC. Its protein is CSANYREFGIQYF.

The chain recombines TRBV12-3 or TRBV12-4 with TRBJ1-1, with D possibly being TRBD1 (5 bases). V was clipped by 6 bases and J by 5 bases, with 22 bases between them. This CDR3 spans 16 amino acids. CDR3 sequence: CASSLYPMAGQTEAFF. For the CDR3, the DNA is TGTGCCAGCAGCCTTTACCCTATGGCAGGGCAAACTGAAGCTTTCTTT.

In this sample, this clonotype turned up many times. The rearrangement uses TRBV6-1 and TRBJ1-1; a possible D gene is TRBD1 (5 bases). This CDR3 region has 12 residues. Germline V CDR1 and CDR2: MNHNS, SASEGT. Trimming cost V 5 bases and J 8 bases, with 12 bases left between them. CDR3 region: CASSYLQGEAFF. DNA for the CDR3: TGTGCCAGCAGTTATTTGCAGGGCGAAGCTTTCTTT.

The gene calls are TRBV12-3 or TRBV12-4 and TRBJ2-7; perhaps TRBD2 as D (6 bases). This CDR3 is 15 amino acids long. V was shortened by 3 bases and J by 3 bases, with 15 bases between the two germline ends. CDR3 coding DNA: TGTGCCAGCAGTTTGTTACGGGAGTACTACTACGAGCAGTACTTC. This encodes CASSLLREYYYEQYF.

This clonotype was recorded at least ten times. The chain combines TRBV13 with TRBJ2-3; 12 bases map to TRBD2. Trimming removed 4 bases from V and 4 bases from J; junction bases left unmatched: 9. Germline lookup yields CDR1 PRHDT and CDR2 FYEKMQ (reference sequence). The CDR3 totals 17 residues. This chain's CDR3 is CASSSKSTSGSSDTQYF. The CDR3 DNA is TGTGCCAGCAGCTCAAAGTCGACTAGCGGGAGTTCAGATACGCAGTATTTT.

This clonotype was recorded many times. The chain joins TRBV18 to TRBJ1-1; D is perhaps TRBD1 (5 bases). This CDR3 spans 16 amino acids. Germline values: CDR1 KGHSH, CDR2 LQKENI. Trimming took 1 base from V and 1 from J, leaving 13 bases between them. The CDR3, as DNA: TGTGCCAGCTCACCACGTCCCGGGACGGGGAACACTGAAGCTTTCTTT. Translated, it gives CASSPRPGTGNTEAFF.

This clonotype was recorded at least ten times. J is TRBJ2-1 and V is TRBV24-1; 9 nucleotides match TRBD2. CDR1 and CDR2 (germline): KGHDR, SFDVKD. This CDR3 comprises 21 residues. Trimming at V came to 3 bases and at J to 2 bases, leaving 19 bases not matched to a gene. In DNA, the CDR3 is TGTGCCACCAGTGATGCCCGGGGAGCGGGAGGCTCCCGAATAGCCTACAATGAGCAGTTCTTC. Its protein product is CATSDARGAGGSRIAYNEQFF.

This clonotype was detected many times. This sequence joins TRBV5-1 and TRBJ2-1, with D unclear. V lost 3 bases and J 3 bases, leaving 13 bases between the germline ends. Germline-derived CDR1 and CDR2 are SGHRS and YFSETQ. The CDR3 covers 15 residues. CDR3 residues: CASSSVGEVYNEQFF. The CDR3 nucleotides read TGCGCCAGCAGCTCGGTGGGCGAGGTCTACAATGAGCAGTTCTTC.

This clonotype was observed many times. The rearrangement joins TRBV20-1 to TRBJ2-5; D call uncertain. Trimming took off 5 bases at V and 4 bases at J, with 11 bases between the two ends. CDR1 DFQATT and CDR2 SNEGSKA come from the germline V gene (reference sequence). The CDR3 runs to 12 residues. The CDR3 is CSAQTLGETQYF. In DNA form, the CDR3 reads TGCAGTGCTCAGACCTTGGGAGAGACCCAGTACTTC.

This clonotype was counted at least ten times. The chain employs TRBV7-3 and TRBJ1-1; D ambiguous. The CDR3 is 13 amino acids. Trimming cost V 2 bases and J 2 bases, with 6 bases left between them. Per the germline V gene, CDR1 is SGHTA and CDR2 is FQGTGA. The CDR3, as DNA: TGTGCCAGCAGCTTACAGGCAAACACTGAAGCTTTCTTT. Its protein is CASSLQANTEAFF. Using reference TRBV7-3 and TRBJ1-1 for the parts outside the CDR3, the full variable domain is GAGVSQTPSNKVTEKGKYVELRCDPISGHTALYWYRQSLGQGPEFLIYFQGTGAADDSGLPNDRFFAVRPEGSVSTLKIQRTERGDSAVYLCASSLQANTEAFFGQGTRLTVV.

This clonotype was counted ten times or more. J is TRBJ2-5 and V is TRBV11-2; 8 nucleotides agree with TRBD2. Germline values: CDR1 SGHAT, CDR2 FQNNGV. V lost 1 base, J lost 1 base, and 5 bases stayed unmatched. The CDR3 spans 16 residues. The CDR3 here is CASSLGTTSAQETQYF. In DNA form, the CDR3 reads TGTGCCAGCAGCTTAGGGACGACTAGCGCCCAAGAGACCCAGTACTTC.

The V call is TRBV28, the J call TRBJ1-1; D may be TRBD1 (5 bases). The CDR3 loop spans 18 amino acids. CDR1 and CDR2 from the germline V gene are MDHEN and SYDVKM. The ends were cut back, 5 bases at V and 9 bases at J, with 31 bases in the middle. The CDR3 spells CASSPLTHSGAPLFKAFF. The CDR3 bases are TGTGCCAGCAGTCCCCTGACCCACTCCGGGGCACCCCTCTTCAAAGCTTTCTTT.

This clonotype was seen many times. This chain connects TRBV7-9 to TRBJ2-7; 7 positions match TRBD1. The trim removed 1 base at V and 3 bases at J, leaving 3 bases unmatched. The CDR3 runs to 14 residues. Germline values: CDR1 SEHNR, CDR2 FQNEAQ (reference sequence). CDR3 nucleotides: TGTGCCAGCAGCTTAGGGGGACAGAACTACGAGCAGTACTTC. Translated: CASSLGGQNYEQYF.